The sequence of this T cell receptor beta chain was determined in a study of T cell changes during pregnancy in multiple sclerosis. Some clones are missing from TCRdb's copy, which holds only in-frame ones; the method was immunoSEQ multiplex PCR. Of about 97,000 clones listed, around nine tenths are singletons. This clone was observed a handful of times. There are 11 residues in the CDR3. Germline V gene sequence: CDR1 LNHDA, CDR2 SQIVND (reference sequence). Trimming pared 7 bases from V and 5 bases from J, leaving 7 bases between. The starting material was peripheral blood, obtained in the second trimester of pregnancy. The receptor was derived from a female donor in good health, enrolled as a control in a pregnancy study. The rearrangement links TRBV19 to TRBJ2-3, with D perhaps TRBD2 (6 bases). CDR3 sequence (DNA): TGTGCCAGTACCGGGGGAGATACGCAGTATTTT. This sequence encodes CASTGGDTQYF. The whole variable domain, filled in from reference TRBV19 and TRBJ2-3, reads DGGITQSPKYLFRKEGQNVTLSCEQNLNHDAMYWYRQDPGQGLRLIYYSQIVNDFQKGDIAEGYSVSREKKESFPLTVTSAQKNPTAFYLCASTGGDTQYFGPGTRLTVL.